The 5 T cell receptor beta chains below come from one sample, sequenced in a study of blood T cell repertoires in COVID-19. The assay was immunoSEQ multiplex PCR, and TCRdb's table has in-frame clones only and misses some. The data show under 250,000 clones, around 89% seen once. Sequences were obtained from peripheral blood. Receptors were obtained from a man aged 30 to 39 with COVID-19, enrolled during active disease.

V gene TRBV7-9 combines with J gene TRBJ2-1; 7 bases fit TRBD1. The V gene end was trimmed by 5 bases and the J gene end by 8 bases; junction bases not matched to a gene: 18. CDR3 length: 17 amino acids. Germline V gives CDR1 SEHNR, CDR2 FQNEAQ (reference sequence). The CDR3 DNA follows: TGTGCCAGCAGCCTTAACAGGGGAATAACCCAAAATTATGAGCAGTTCTTC. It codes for CASSLNRGITQNYEQFF.

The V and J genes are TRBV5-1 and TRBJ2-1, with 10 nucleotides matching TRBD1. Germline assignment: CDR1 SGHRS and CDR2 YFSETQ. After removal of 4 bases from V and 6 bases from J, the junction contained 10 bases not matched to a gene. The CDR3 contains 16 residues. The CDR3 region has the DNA TGCGCCAGCAGCGAGGGACAGGGGACGGGTGGCAATGAGCAGTTCTTC. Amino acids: CASSEGQGTGGNEQFF.

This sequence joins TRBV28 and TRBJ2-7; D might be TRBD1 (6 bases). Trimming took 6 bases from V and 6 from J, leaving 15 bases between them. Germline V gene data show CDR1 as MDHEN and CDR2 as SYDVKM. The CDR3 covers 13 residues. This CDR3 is CASSAGTLAEQYF. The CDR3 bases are TGTGCCAGCAGCGCCGGGACACTCGCCGAGCAGTACTTC.

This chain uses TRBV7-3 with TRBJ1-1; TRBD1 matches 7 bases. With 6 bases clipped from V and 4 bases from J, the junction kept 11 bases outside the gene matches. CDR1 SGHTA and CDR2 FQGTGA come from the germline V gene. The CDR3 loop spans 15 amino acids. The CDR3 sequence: CASSKGGRAGTEAFF. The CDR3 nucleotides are TGTGCCAGCAGTAAAGGGGGCAGGGCCGGCACTGAAGCTTTCTTT.

The CDR3: CASSYSPGQTYYTF. The CDR3 DNA follows: TGTGCCAGCAGTTACTCGCCGGGACAGACTTACTACACCTTC. The chain recombines TRBV6-5 with TRBJ1-2; 7 bases map to TRBD1. Germline loops: CDR1 MNHEY, CDR2 SVGAGI. CDR3 size: 14 residues. The V and J ends lost 0 bases and 10 bases, in that order; junction bases with no gene match: 8.